The text below deals with one TCR beta chain. The data are from a study of cytomegalovirus exposure and HLA in healthy donors. The PCR ran on 60 Vbeta and 13 Jbeta primers. Profiled with immunoSEQ multiplex PCR; TCRdb holds only in-frame clones, not every one. The sample lists under 150,000 clones; over 65% were seen once. The source is a female donor in good health and CMV-seropositive. The material sequenced was PBMCs.

The CDR3 reads CASSVVGQGAQETQYF. CDR3 DNA sequence: TGTGCCAGCAGCGTAGTTGGACAGGGGGCCCAAGAGACCCAGTACTTC. The chain has TRBV9 and TRBJ2-5; 11 bases are a match to TRBD1. The CDR3 length is 16 residues. Germline values: CDR1 SGDLS, CDR2 YYNGEE. J was trimmed by 1 base and V by 0 bases; bases with no gene match: 2.